Here is one T cell receptor beta chain with its context. The antigen remains unidentified. A library of TCRbeta sequences, prepared with unique molecular identifiers, was generated. TCRdb ran MiXCR on the PCR reads and lists one entry per CDR3 protein. Among about 300,000 distinct CDR3 sequences, 6.5% to 9% were seen once, and the ten largest hold 9.1%. The data derive from a study of T-cell reconstitution after alpha-beta-depleted transplantation in children. General study points: Several hundred expanded graft clones reportedly were the source of alpha-beta T cells about two months after transplant. By one year post-transplant, T-cell counts and diversity largely arose from T cells that were newly produced. In some patients, recipient T cells and intrathymic progenitors surviving conditioning explained high day-60 diversity.

This clonotype was obtained from a female patient younger than 10 who had a stem cell transplant for Fanconi anemia, so the T cells may come from the graft donor. Sample: peripheral blood, taken 360 days after TCRalphabeta/CD19-depleted stem cell transplant.

The CDR3 spells CASSWTVSNQPQHF. For the CDR3, the DNA is TGTGCCAGCAGCTGGACGGTATCCAATCAGCCCCAGCATTTT. The chain uses TRBV7-2 and TRBJ1-5, with no clear D. CDR1 and CDR2 (germline): SGHTA, FQGNSA. Between the trimmed V and J ends, which lost 4 bases and 3 bases, there was a span of 10 bases. The CDR3 is 14 amino acids.